This T cell receptor (beta chain) stems from a study of radiation and T cells in renal cell carcinoma. Broader study findings: No pretreatment tumor biopsies were available for baseline clonotypes.

Clones were read by immunoSEQ multiplex PCR, and TCRdb kept only the in-frame ones, dropping some. Of roughly 170,000 clones listed, 88% were seen once; the top ten hold around 10%. This clone was observed a few times. Its matching antigen is unknown. Stated time point: blood 4 weeks post-SBRT, at nephrectomy. Treatment of the sample: 15 Gy SBRT to primary tumor, nephrectomy 4 weeks later. The sample here was blood, taken from a patient whose treatment included radiotherapy and nephrectomy. The receptor comes from a woman aged 45-60 years with renal cell carcinoma.

CDR3 in DNA: TGCAGCGTCACCGAGGGTAACACTGAAGCTTTCTTT. It encodes CSVTEGNTEAFF. The chain recombines TRBV29-1 with TRBJ1-1, with no clear D. Germline CDR1 reads SQVTM; CDR2 reads ANQGSEA. Trimming shortened V by 6 bases and J by 2 bases, and 10 bases separated the two germline ends. CDR3 length: 12 amino acids.